Listed here is a single T cell receptor (beta chain). Its antigen is unknown. This entry comes from a study of CD8 T cells in ankylosing spondylitis. TCRdb redid the calling of the 5' RACE reads with MiXCR, one entry per CDR3 protein. In the table there are some 130,000 distinct CDR3 sequences, over 9.5% of which are singletons. Findings and caveats of the study: Within peripheral blood, clones linked to disease were CD8+ and relatively rare.

CDR1 is SGHTA, CDR2 FQGTGA, per germline. The CDR3 covers 16 residues. V lost 1 base and J lost 0; bases outside the gene matches: 6. This receptor was obtained from a female donor with ankylosing spondylitis or in good health (not recorded which). V usage is TRBV7-3 and J usage is TRBJ2-7; 7 bases agree with TRBD1. The material sequenced was blood, either unsorted or a sorted T cell fraction (not recorded which). Here the CDR3 reads CASSLKPRDSSYEQYF. The CDR3, as DNA: TGTGCCAGCAGCTTAAAGCCCCGGGACAGCTCCTACGAGCAGTACTTC.